Below are 26 T cell receptor beta chains sequenced from a single sample in a study of T cell responses to AZD1222 COVID-19 vaccine. Assay used: immunoSEQ multiplex PCR; TCRdb lists only in-frame clones, some missing. The sample has 110,000 to 150,000 clones, approximately 93% seen once. The source material was peripheral blood, sampled on day 0 of AZD1222 vaccination. These receptors all come from an adult in good health.

The chain combines TRBV9 with TRBJ2-2, with unresolved D. This CDR3 region has 14 residues. Germline values: CDR1 SGDLS, CDR2 YYNGEE. V was pared by 5 bases and J by 4 bases, with 12 bases between. CDR3 region: CASRPQGGTGELFF. CDR3 bases: TGTGCCAGCAGACCCCAAGGTGGCACCGGGGAGCTGTTTTTT.

This chain joins TRBV6-2 or TRBV6-3 and TRBJ1-1; D uncertain. Germline V gives CDR1 MNHEY, CDR2 SVGEGT. The CDR3 has 13 residues. V dropped 4 bases and J dropped 5 bases, with 11 bases sitting between them. CDR3 sequence reads: CASSLEGETEAFF. The CDR3 nucleotides read TGTGCCAGCAGTTTAGAGGGAGAGACTGAAGCTTTCTTT.

The chain has TRBV7-6 and TRBJ1-1; a weak D match, TRBD1 (6 bases). V was cut by 5 bases and J by 0 bases, with 16 bases left in between. The V gene's germline CDR1 is SGHVS and CDR2 FNYEAQ. The CDR3 length is 16 residues. In DNA, the CDR3 is TGTGCCAGCAGCGGCGACCGACAGGACATGAACACTGAAGCTTTCTTT. This encodes CASSGDRQDMNTEAFF.

This clone came up once. The J gene is TRBJ1-5, the V gene TRBV28, with D tentatively TRBD1 (5 bases). The V gene lost 3 bases and the J gene lost 3 bases, with 9 bases spanning the gap. Germline loops: CDR1 MDHEN, CDR2 SYDVKM. The CDR3 loop spans 14 amino acids. The CDR3 sequence: CASSFWGPNQPQHF. For the CDR3, the DNA is TGTGCCAGCAGTTTTTGGGGCCCCAATCAGCCCCAGCATTTT.

V gene TRBV27 combines with J gene TRBJ2-7; D ambiguous. V shed 0 bases and J shed 7 bases, with 7 bases lying between them. This CDR3 spans 12 amino acids. From germline, CDR1 is MNHEY and CDR2 SMNVEV (reference sequence). The CDR3 loop is CASSLSGKEQYF. CDR3 nucleotides: TGTGCCAGCAGTTTATCAGGGAAGGAGCAGTACTTC.

V and J are TRBV3-1 (or the pseudogene TRBV3-2) and TRBJ2-7, with D perhaps TRBD2 (6 bases). V gave up 1 base and J gave up 1 base, with 14 bases separating them. This CDR3 is 16 amino acids long. From germline, CDR1 is LGHDT and CDR2 YNNKEL (reference sequence). DNA of the CDR3: TGTGCCAGCAGCCAAGGTCCAGCGGGTGGATCCTACGAGCAGTACTTC. Translated, it gives CASSQGPAGGSYEQYF.

V is TRBV7-8 and J is TRBJ1-1, with TRBD1 matching 8 bases. This CDR3 region has 14 residues. Per the germline V gene, CDR1 is SGHVS and CDR2 is FQNEAQ. V was pared by 5 bases and J by 5 bases, with 7 bases of the junction left unmatched. This chain's CDR3 is CASSQRTGSTEAFF. CDR3 nucleotide sequence: TGTGCCAGCAGCCAAAGGACAGGGTCTACTGAAGCTTTCTTT.

The chain links TRBV2 to TRBJ1-5, with D hard to call. The CDR3 sequence is 13 residues long. Trimming pared 4 bases from V and 6 bases from J, leaving 10 bases between. The germline V gene has CDR1 SNHLY and CDR2 FYNNEI. DNA for the CDR3: TGTGCCAGCAGTGCTGGAGGACTTCAGCCCCAGCATTTT. This sequence encodes CASSAGGLQPQHF.

The V and J genes are TRBV2 and TRBJ2-5, with 12 bases fitting TRBD2. Per the germline V gene, CDR1 is SNHLY and CDR2 is FYNNEI. This CDR3 region has 14 residues. V lost 7 bases, J lost 5 bases, and 5 bases stayed unmatched. In DNA, the CDR3 is TGTGCCAGCACAAGACTAGCGGGAGAGGAGACCCAGTACTTC. Its protein product is CASTRLAGEETQYF.

The chain recombines TRBV2 with TRBJ2-7; the D gene could be TRBD1 or TRBD2 (5 bases each). In germline, CDR1 is SNHLY, CDR2 FYNNEI. The V gene lost 6 bases and the J gene lost 1 base, with 19 bases spanning the gap. The CDR3 has 16 amino acids. The CDR3 DNA is TGTGCCAGCAGGACCGGGACCGCAAAAATTTCCTACGAGCAGTACTTC. It encodes CASRTGTAKISYEQYF. Using reference TRBV2 and TRBJ2-7 for the parts outside the CDR3, the full variable domain is EPEVTQTPSHQVTQMGQEVILRCVPISNHLYFYWYRQILGQKVEFLVSFYNNEISEKSEIFDDQFSVERPDGSNFTLKIRSTKLEDSAMYFCASRTGTAKISYEQYFGPGTRLTVT.

The chain recombines TRBV2 with TRBJ1-2; the D gene is possibly TRBD1 (6 bases). The V gene's germline CDR1 is SNHLY and CDR2 FYNNEI. CDR3 length: 13 amino acids. The germline V and J ends were trimmed by 7 bases and 4 bases, with 13 bases remaining between them. CDR3 nucleotide sequence: TGTGCCAGCACACAGGGCCCCCTCTATGGCTACACCTTC. This codes for CASTQGPLYGYTF.

The V call is TRBV24-1, the J call TRBJ1-2; maybe TRBD1 (6 bases). Per germline, CDR1 KGHDR and CDR2 SFDVKD. The CDR3 consists of 14 residues. Trimming took off 4 bases at V and 2 bases at J, with 10 bases between the two ends. The CDR3 spells CATSEGGANYGYTF. The CDR3 region has the DNA TGTGCCACCAGTGAAGGGGGGGCGAACTATGGCTACACCTTC.

CDR3 in amino acids: CASSPGTEGVYEQYF. CDR3 in DNA: TGTGCCAGCTCACCAGGCACAGAGGGAGTCTACGAGCAGTACTTC. The chain combines TRBV18 with TRBJ2-7, with D maybe TRBD2 (5 bases). The length of the CDR3 is 15 residues. Germline assignment: CDR1 KGHSH and CDR2 LQKENI. V was shortened by 2 bases and J by 3 bases, with 14 bases between the two germline ends.

J is TRBJ2-2 and V is TRBV7-6, with D perhaps TRBD2 (7 bases). V was cut by 4 bases and J by 6 bases, with 18 bases left in between. The CDR3 runs 16 residues. Looked up from germline, CDR1 is SGHVS and CDR2 is FNYEAQ. In DNA form, the CDR3 reads TGTGCCAGCAGCTCCTATGGGGGGGCGACGGCCGGGGAGCTGTTTTTT. Its protein product is CASSSYGGATAGELFF.

The CDR3 protein is CASSLESDSPNYGYTF. The CDR3 DNA follows: TGTGCCAGCAGCTTAGAATCGGACAGCCCTAACTATGGCTACACCTTC. The chain carries TRBV7-3 and TRBJ1-2, with a weak D call TRBD1 (6 bases). The CDR3 consists of 16 residues. From germline, CDR1 is SGHTA and CDR2 FQGTGA. V gave up 2 bases and J gave up 0 bases, with 13 bases separating them.

The gene calls are TRBV6-1 and TRBJ2-7, with D perhaps matching TRBD1 (5 bases). Deletions cut 3 bases from V and 1 base from J, with 7 bases between. Germline V CDR1 and CDR2: MNHNS, SASEGT. CDR3 length: 13 residues. The DNA of the CDR3 is TGTGCCAGCAGTGAGGACATATCCTACGAGCAGTACTTC. Protein product: CASSEDISYEQYF.

The genes are TRBV18 and TRBJ1-5; a possible D gene is TRBD1 (5 bases). CDR1 is KGHSH, CDR2 LQKENI, per germline. The V gene lost 5 bases and the J gene lost 13 bases, with 24 bases spanning the gap. This CDR3 spans 15 amino acids. CDR3 DNA: TGTGCCAGCTCAAACGGGACGGCCATCCACCGCAGGCAGCATTTT. The encoded protein is CASSNGTAIHRRQHF. The full variable domain, with the rest looked up from reference TRBV18 and TRBJ1-5, is NAGVMQNPRHLVRRRGQEARLRCSPMKGHSHVYWYRQLPEEGLKFMVYLQKENIIDESGMPKERFSAEFPKEGPSILRIQQVVRGDSAAYFCASSNGTAIHRRQHFGDGTRLSIL.

V and J are TRBV5-1 and TRBJ1-1; D uncertain. The CDR3 extends over 13 amino acids. The V and J ends lost 1 base and 2 bases respectively, with 6 bases between them. Germline V gene sequence: CDR1 SGHRS, CDR2 YFSETQ. CDR3 amino acids: CASSLWFNTEAFF. As DNA, the CDR3 is TGCGCCAGCAGCTTGTGGTTTAACACTGAAGCTTTCTTT.

The chain is built from TRBV5-1 and TRBJ1-2; D is perhaps TRBD1 (6 bases). The V gene's germline CDR1 is SGHRS and CDR2 YFSETQ. The CDR3 is 15 amino acids. V lost 4 bases and J lost 4, with 17 bases in between. CDR3 protein: CASSGAGQSTYGYTF. CDR3 in DNA: TGCGCCAGCAGCGGGGCCGGACAGTCGACCTATGGCTACACCTTC.

The gene calls are TRBV6-1 and TRBJ2-7, with D unclear. The germline gives CDR1 MNHNS, CDR2 SASEGT. The CDR3 totals 14 residues. V shed 2 bases and J shed 0 bases, with 8 bases lying between them. Here the CDR3 reads CASSEIRSSYEQYF. The CDR3 region has the DNA TGTGCCAGCAGTGAAATCAGGAGCTCCTACGAGCAGTACTTC.

This clone was seen a few times. The genes are TRBV6-1 and TRBJ1-4; TRBD1 aligns across 7 bases. The germline CDR1 and CDR2 sequences are MNHNS and SASEGT. V was clipped by 3 bases and J by 5 bases; unmatched bases: 3. The CDR3 totals 14 residues. Written as DNA, the CDR3 is TGTGCCAGCAGTGAGGGCAGGGGGAATGAAAAACTGTTTTTT. Protein product: CASSEGRGNEKLFF.

The V and J genes are TRBV3-1 (or the pseudogene TRBV3-2) and TRBJ1-2, with unresolved D. V was cut by 4 bases and J by 3 bases, with 12 bases left in between. This CDR3 comprises 14 residues. The germline gives CDR1 LGHDT, CDR2 YNNKEL (reference sequence). The CDR3 nucleotides are TGTGCCAGCAGCCTACCCGGCACAGACTATGGCTACACCTTC. Translating it yields CASSLPGTDYGYTF.

The chain has TRBV28 and TRBJ1-1; TRBD1 aligns across 12 bases. Germline V lookup: CDR1 MDHEN, CDR2 SYDVKM. Germline trimming cut 6 bases from V and 4 bases from J; bases unmatched to any gene: 12. The CDR3 has 17 amino acids. CDR3 sequence reads: CASRLGTGGAGPTEAFF. DNA for the CDR3: TGTGCCAGCAGACTCGGGACAGGGGGCGCCGGGCCCACTGAAGCTTTCTTT.

V gene TRBV10-3 combines with J gene TRBJ1-2, with D possibly TRBD1 on 6 matching bases. The CDR3 loop spans 12 amino acids. Between the trimmed V and J ends, which lost 5 bases and 4 bases, there was a span of 8 bases. Germline CDR1 ENHRY, CDR2 SYGVKD. The CDR3 DNA follows: TGTGCCATCAGTAGGGACACCTATGGCTACACCTTC. This gives the protein CAISRDTYGYTF.

This clone was counted once. The chain combines TRBV19 with TRBJ1-5; a possible D gene is TRBD1 (6 bases). The CDR3 has 18 residues. Germline V gene sequence: CDR1 LNHDA, CDR2 SQIVND (reference sequence). V lost 7 bases and J 6 bases, leaving 28 bases between the germline ends. CDR3: CASKARTVWRGTVQPQHF. CDR3 DNA: TGTGCCAGTAAGGCAAGGACAGTCTGGCGGGGTACCGTTCAGCCCCAGCATTTT.

This clone was seen just once. The CDR3 nucleotides are TGTGCCAGCAGTCCCAACTACCCGACTAGCGGGAGCGGTTTTGAGCAGTTCTTC. The encoded protein is CASSPNYPTSGSGFEQFF. The V and J genes are TRBV27 and TRBJ2-1, with 12 bases aligning to TRBD2. This CDR3 region has 18 residues. The germline CDR1 and CDR2 sequences are MNHEY and SMNVEV (reference sequence). The V gene end was trimmed by 5 bases and the J gene end by 9 bases; junction bases not matched to a gene: 17.